This T cell receptor (beta chain) was observed in a study of blood T cell repertoires in COVID-19 (dated by TCRdb to about 2020). For the study in its entirety: Collaborator samples came from the United States, Italy and Spain and covered acute and convalescent phases of COVID-19. Samples were obtained from the ongoing ImmuneRACE study (first 160 participants) and from 1,254 subjects provided by 6 global collaborators. Sample metadata almost always included a de-identified subject ID, COVID-19 status, age in years and sex. The repertoires were released in a freely available public database intended as a resource for research on the immune response to SARS-CoV-2. The material from the prospective study consisted of cDNA or gDNA derived from T cells, B-cell-depleted T cells, or PBMCs. Where available, HLA class I and class II types were obtained from metadata supplied by the sample provider rather than from assay-based typing. The dataset comprised deeply sampled blood TCRbeta repertoires from subjects exposed to, actively infected with, or recovered from COVID-19.

Results the study describes overall, beyond this receptor: The amount of clinical and demographic metadata varied by source and participant and was provided uncurated.

Each collaborating institution followed its own protocols to collect whole blood in K2EDTA tubes. For TCRbeta analysis, collaborators shipped samples in one of three forms: frozen whole blood, isolated PBMCs, or DNA extracted from either of those sample types. The immunoSEQ Assay, a bias-controlled multiplex PCR, was used to amplify TCRbeta CDR3 regions from genomic DNA. The paper's processing steps were these. The number of nucleated cells in each sample was estimated from the amplification of reference gene primers within the assay. To quantify the absolute abundance of each unique TCRbeta CDR3 rearrangement, sequence reads were collapsed and filtered. For each sample, productive Simpson clonality was calculated by taking the square root of Simpson's diversity index across productive rearrangements. Held by TCRdb, this immuneACCESS table contains in-frame sequences only and omits some clones. Under half of the omission traces to an unresolved V gene where checked; the cause of the rest is unknown. The V and J calls and clone size come from that table; D and trimming were worked out from the DNA. This sample lists around 24,000 clones; 90% were detected once. 10% to 12% of the sample lies in the top ten.

As to this clone: It lacks a known antigen. Base qualities were left out, and no much larger clone turns up one base away.

Trimming takes 2 bases from V and 4 bases from J, and the germline ends sit 18 bases apart. The germline V gene (reference sequence) gives CDR1 as MNHEY and CDR2 as SMNVEV. Taken from cysteine to phenylalanine, the CDR3 has 18 residues. CDR3 DNA is the only sequence kept; it has 54 bases, read in frame from the first base. The TCR was taken from a man in his 70s with acute or convalescent COVID-19. The sequence is built from TRBV27 and TRBJ1-6; TRBD1 might be the D gene, on 5 matching bases. Sequencing input: peripheral blood. The CDR3 reads as follows: CASSLNLWDRGYNSPLHF. The DNA sequence follows: TGTGCCAGCAGTTTAAACCTATGGGATCGGGGGTATAATTCACCCCTCCACTTT.